This T cell receptor beta chain was found in a study of tumor-infiltrating lymphocytes in primary liver carcinoma. Overall study: Patients, male and female, were 30 to 69 years old.

Blood RNA came from unsorted whole blood; germline DNA was also extracted. With regard to this clonotype: Its antigen is not identified.

Study outcomes and limitations: The bulk unsorted samples meant that CD4+ and CD8+ repertoires went uncompared. Tumors and blood were compared for top-250-clone fraction, and tumors had the significantly higher value (p = 0.039).

The authors made TCR beta cDNA from about 500 ng total RNA with a constant-region primer. Amplification in three nested multiplex PCR rounds with slightly modified ARM-PCR gave rise to TCR beta libraries. It was with TRBV1-TRBV30 forward primers and a C-beta reverse primer that the first two PCR rounds were run, at about 10 cycles each. TCRdb independently ran MiXCR on the multiplex PCR reads; one entry per CDR3 protein. The table includes about 320,000 distinct CDR3 sequences, less than 75% detected once. V shed 0 bases and J shed 14 bases, with 18 bases lying between them. Germline V CDR1 and CDR2: SQVTM, ANQGSEA. CDR3 length: 13 amino acids.

Source material: peripheral blood. The source is a man aged 40-55 years with primary liver carcinoma and hepatitis B virus infection. The chain uses TRBV29-1 and TRBJ2-3; a weak D match, TRBD2 (5 bases). In DNA, the CDR3 is TGCAGCGTTGAAGAGGTGGGGAGTGTCGGGCGGTATTTT. It yields the protein CSVEEVGSVGRYF.